The clone carrying this TCR beta chain was counted once. Germline V CDR1 and CDR2: LGHDT, YNNKEL (reference sequence). Trimming left V 3 bases short and J 4 bases short, with 15 bases between. This CDR3 has 15 amino acids. The data derive from a study of blood T cell repertoires in COVID-19. Background on the study: Italy, Spain and the United States were the sources of the convalescent and acute COVID-19 samples. Nucleic acid was either cDNA or gDNA, and it came from T cells, B-cell-depleted T cells, or PBMCs.

Under the authors' procedure: By means of reference gene primer amplification, nucleated cell counts were estimated. Here immunoSEQ multiplex PCR was the method, and the copy in TCRdb shows in-frame clones only, minus some. That table supplies the V and J calls and clone size; D and trimming were determined from the DNA. The profile covers around 97,000 clones, with around 88% appearing a single time and about 3.5% taken by the ten largest. Sample: peripheral blood. The rearrangement links TRBV3-1 (or the pseudogene TRBV3-2) to TRBJ1-2; possibly TRBD1 for D (5 bases). The TCR sequence derives from a human donor in a cohort sampled during active COVID-19. The CDR3 DNA follows: TGTGCCAGCAGCCACCGGTGGGATAGGGGCTATGGCTACACCTTC. Its translation is CASSHRWDRGYGYTF.